These 13 T cell receptor beta chains share one sample of origin, sequenced in a study of immune heterogeneity within non-small cell lung tumors. Multiplex PCR with 32 V and 13 J primers amplified TCR beta CDR3. TCRdb ran MiXCR on the multiplex PCR reads and lists one entry per CDR3 protein. The sample lists approximately 10,000 distinct CDR3 sequences; around a sixth were seen once. Bulk tumor gDNA, 550 to 600 ng per sample, served as the TCR template. Multiple biopsies spaced far apart were taken from each primary tumor during surgery. Before undergoing curative surgery, patients had newly diagnosed non-small cell lung cancer that was untreated. The sample was lung tumor tissue. These receptors all stem from a man in his forties or fifties with non-small cell lung cancer.

This clonotype was counted ten times or more. The gene calls are TRBV10-2 and TRBJ1-6; D call uncertain. Trimming took 6 bases from V and 10 from J, leaving 16 bases between them. The CDR3 extends over 14 amino acids. The V gene's germline CDR1 is WSHSY and CDR2 SAAADI. The CDR3 loop is CASRFGPADSPLHF. For the CDR3, the DNA is TGCGCCAGCAGATTTGGTCCGGCAGACTCACCCCTCCACTTT.

This clonotype is categorized as medium-sized. The chain couples TRBV20-1 to TRBJ1-2; D is perhaps TRBD1 (6 bases). This CDR3 contains 11 residues. From germline, CDR1 is DFQATT and CDR2 SNEGSKA (reference sequence). V was pared by 8 bases and J by 6 bases, with 13 bases between. CDR3 sequence: CSISEGDGYTF. The CDR3, as DNA: TGCAGTATCTCAGAGGGGGATGGCTACACCTTC.

This clonotype was picked up many times. The chain combines TRBV19 with TRBJ2-7; 11 bases match TRBD2. The V segment lost 4 bases and the J segment 6 bases; nucleotides outside the gene matches: 14. Germline-derived CDR1 and CDR2 are LNHDA and SQIVND (reference sequence). This CDR3 contains 17 residues. The CDR3: CASSTGRNSGRVSEQYF. The DNA for the CDR3 is TGTGCCAGTAGTACGGGACGTAATAGCGGGAGGGTTTCCGAGCAGTACTTC. The variable domain in full, completed from reference TRBV19 and TRBJ2-7, reads DGGITQSPKYLFRKEGQNVTLSCEQNLNHDAMYWYRQDPGQGLRLIYYSQIVNDFQKGDIAEGYSVSREKKESFPLTVTSAQKNPTAFYLCASSTGRNSGRVSEQYFGPGTRLTVT.

By share, this clonotype counts as medium-sized (0.01 to 0.1%). The J gene is TRBJ1-4, the V gene TRBV19; D not certain. The ends were cut back, 7 bases at V and 8 bases at J, with 17 bases in the middle. The CDR3 totals 14 residues. Germline CDR1 is LNHDA and CDR2 is SQIVND (reference sequence). The CDR3 spells CASTPTLYAEKLFF. In DNA, the CDR3 is TGTGCCAGTACCCCGACACTTTACGCGGAAAAACTGTTTTTT. Full variable domain (remainder filled in from reference TRBV19 and TRBJ1-4): DGGITQSPKYLFRKEGQNVTLSCEQNLNHDAMYWYRQDPGQGLRLIYYSQIVNDFQKGDIAEGYSVSREKKESFPLTVTSAQKNPTAFYLCASTPTLYAEKLFFGSGTQLSVL.

This clonotype has ten or more counts. V and J are TRBV7-6 and TRBJ2-7; 8 nucleotides agree with TRBD2. The CDR3 consists of 16 residues. Germline loops: CDR1 SGHVS, CDR2 FNYEAQ. Unmatched junction bases numbered 9, after V lost 5 bases and J lost 0 bases. The CDR3, as DNA: TGTGCCAGCAGCCCTGGGCGGGCGGGAGGCTCCTACGAGCAGTACTTC. Encoded protein: CASSPGRAGGSYEQYF.

At least ten counts were recorded for this clonotype. This chain links TRBV28 with TRBJ2-7; TRBD1 matches at 7 bases. V was pared by 6 bases and J by 5 bases, with 7 bases of the junction left unmatched. The CDR3 length is 13 residues. Germline V CDR1 and CDR2: MDHEN, SYDVKM. The CDR3 DNA sequence: TGTGCCAGCAGCCCCAGACAGGGCCACGAGCAGTACTTC. Translating gives CASSPRQGHEQYF.

This clonotype was seen more than once but under ten times. The V and J genes are TRBV5-1 and TRBJ1-2, with D hard to call. This CDR3 contains 16 residues. Trimming pared 0 bases from V and 2 bases from J, leaving 14 bases between. Germline-derived CDR1 and CDR2 are SGHRS and YFSETQ. CDR3 loop: CASSLEFSRSNYGYTF. CDR3 nucleotides: TGCGCCAGCAGCTTGGAATTTTCCAGGTCAAACTATGGCTACACCTTC. The full variable domain, completed using reference TRBV5-1 and TRBJ1-2, is KAGVTQTPRYLIKTRGQQVTLSCSPISGHRSVSWYQQTPGQGLQFLFEYFSETQRNKGNFPGRFSGRQFSNSRSEMNVSTLELGDSALYLCASSLEFSRSNYGYTFGSGTRLTVV.

Ten or more counts support this clonotype. The chain uses TRBV7-6 and TRBJ2-7; TRBD2 matches at 8 bases. Per germline, CDR1 SGHVS and CDR2 FNYEAQ. V lost 6 bases and J lost 0; bases outside the gene matches: 7. This CDR3 is built from 15 residues. CDR3 in DNA: TGTGCCAGCAGTCCCGGGACTAGAGGCTCCTACGAGCAGTACTTC. Translated: CASSPGTRGSYEQYF.

This clonotype was seen ten or more times. CDR3 in amino acids: CSARKIQGQETQYF. The CDR3 DNA is TGCAGTGCTAGGAAAATTCAGGGCCAAGAGACCCAGTACTTC. The chain carries TRBV20-1 and TRBJ2-5, with D possibly being TRBD1 (5 bases). The CDR3 contains 14 residues. Between the trimmed V and J ends, which lost 3 bases and 1 base, there was a span of 12 bases. From germline, CDR1 is DFQATT and CDR2 SNEGSKA (reference sequence).

The J gene is TRBJ1-6, the V gene TRBV20-1; 9 bases align to TRBD1. CDR3 length equals 16 residues. The germline V gene has CDR1 DFQATT and CDR2 SNEGSKA (reference sequence). The V gene end was trimmed by 5 bases and the J gene end by 5 bases; junction bases not matched to a gene: 10. The CDR3 DNA sequence: TGCAGTGCTCCATCCTCTGGACAGGGGAATAATTCACCCCTCCACTTT. The encoded protein is CSAPSSGQGNNSPLHF.

This sequence joins TRBV6-1 and TRBJ2-2; 10 bases are a match to TRBD1. This CDR3 spans 18 amino acids. Germline CDR1 is MNHNS and CDR2 is SASEGT. V shed 4 bases and J 4 bases; nucleotides not matched to a gene: 12. CDR3 nucleotides: TGTGCCAGCAGTGGAATCGGTACAGGACAGGGGGTCACCGGGGAGCTGTTTTTT. Encoded protein: CASSGIGTGQGVTGELFF.

Sample share makes this clonotype medium-sized. This rearrangement joins TRBV6-6 to TRBJ1-5; no reliable D call. Trimming took 2 bases from V and 5 from J, leaving 19 bases between them. CDR1 is MNHNY, CDR2 SVGAGI, per germline (reference sequence). The CDR3 extends over 17 amino acids. CDR3 sequence: CASSYDWPVSGHQPQHF. The CDR3 DNA follows: TGTGCCAGCAGTTACGATTGGCCGGTGTCAGGACATCAGCCCCAGCATTTT.

This clonotype has ten or more counts. The junction does not match germline at one end; this may be a read error. This chain links TRBV14 with TRBJ2-7; D gene ambiguous. This CDR3 region has 11 residues. CDR1 and CDR2 from the germline V gene are SGHDN and FVKESK. For the CDR3, the DNA is TGTGTCAGCAGCTACCGATACGAGCAGTACTTC. Translated, it gives CVSSYRYEQYF.